Reported below is one TCR beta chain. The data derive from a study of blood T cell repertoires in COVID-19. Study-wide background: There were acute and convalescent COVID-19 samples, and they came from the United States, Italy and Spain.

Germline assignment: CDR1 MNHEY and CDR2 SVGAGI. This CDR3 has 13 amino acids. Trimming took off 8 bases at V and 3 bases at J, with 14 bases between the two ends. The table came from immunoSEQ multiplex PCR; TCRdb's copy has only in-frame clones and leaves some out. The profile covers 350,000 or so clones, with around 87% appearing a single time and under 11% taken by the ten largest. The V and J genes are TRBV6-5 and TRBJ2-7, with D perhaps TRBD1 (5 bases). This clonotype originated in a woman aged 30 to 39 with COVID-19, enrolled during active disease. Input material: peripheral blood. CDR3 loop: CASARQHLYEQYF. In nucleotides, the CDR3 is TGTGCCAGCGCCAGACAGCATCTCTACGAGCAGTACTTC.